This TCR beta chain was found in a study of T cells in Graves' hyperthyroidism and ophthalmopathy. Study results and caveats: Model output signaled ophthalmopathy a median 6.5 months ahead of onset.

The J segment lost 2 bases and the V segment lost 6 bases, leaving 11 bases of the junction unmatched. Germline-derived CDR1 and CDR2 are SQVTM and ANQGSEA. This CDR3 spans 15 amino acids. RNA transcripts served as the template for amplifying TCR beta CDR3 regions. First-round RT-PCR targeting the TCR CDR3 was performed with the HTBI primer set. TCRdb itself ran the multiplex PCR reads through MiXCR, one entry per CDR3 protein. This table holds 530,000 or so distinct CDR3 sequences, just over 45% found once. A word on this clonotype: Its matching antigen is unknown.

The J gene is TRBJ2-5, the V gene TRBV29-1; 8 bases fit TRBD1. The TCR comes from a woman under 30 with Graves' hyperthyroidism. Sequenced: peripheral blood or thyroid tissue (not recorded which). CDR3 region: CSVEWQRQGQETQYF. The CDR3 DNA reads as TGCAGCGTCGAGTGGCAACGACAGGGGCAAGAGACCCAGTACTTC.